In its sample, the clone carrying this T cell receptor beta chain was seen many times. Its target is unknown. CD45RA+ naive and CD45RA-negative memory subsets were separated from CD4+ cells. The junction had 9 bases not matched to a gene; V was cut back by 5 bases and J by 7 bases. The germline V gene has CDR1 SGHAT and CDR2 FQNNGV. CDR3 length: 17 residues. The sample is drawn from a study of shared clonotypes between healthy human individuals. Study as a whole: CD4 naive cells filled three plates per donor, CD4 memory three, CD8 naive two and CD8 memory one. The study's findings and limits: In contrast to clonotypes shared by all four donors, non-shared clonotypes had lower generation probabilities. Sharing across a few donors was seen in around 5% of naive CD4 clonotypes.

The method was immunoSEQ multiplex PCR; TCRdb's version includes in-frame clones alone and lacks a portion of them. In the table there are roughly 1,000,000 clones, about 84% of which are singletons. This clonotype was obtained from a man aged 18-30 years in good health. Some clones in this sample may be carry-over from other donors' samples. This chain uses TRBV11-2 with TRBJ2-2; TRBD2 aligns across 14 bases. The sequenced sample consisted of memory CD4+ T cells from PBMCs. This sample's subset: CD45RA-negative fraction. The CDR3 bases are TGTGCCAGCAGCCCAAGACTAGCGGGAGGGCCGAACGGGGAGCTGTTTTTT. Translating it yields CASSPRLAGGPNGELFF.